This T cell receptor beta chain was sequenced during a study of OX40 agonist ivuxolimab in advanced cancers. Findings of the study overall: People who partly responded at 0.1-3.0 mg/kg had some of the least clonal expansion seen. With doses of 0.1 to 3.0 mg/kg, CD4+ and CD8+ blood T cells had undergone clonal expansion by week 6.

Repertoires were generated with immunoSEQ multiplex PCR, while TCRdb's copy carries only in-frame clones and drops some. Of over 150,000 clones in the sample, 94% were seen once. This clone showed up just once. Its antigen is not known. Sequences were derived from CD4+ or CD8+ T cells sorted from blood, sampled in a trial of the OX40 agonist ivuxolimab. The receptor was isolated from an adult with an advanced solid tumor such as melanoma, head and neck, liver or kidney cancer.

CDR3 loop: CASSPNQRSGGEQFF. The CDR3 DNA follows: TGTGCCAGCTCACCAAATCAGCGCAGCGGGGGTGAGCAGTTCTTC. The chain has TRBV18 and TRBJ2-1; 8 nucleotides match TRBD2. Germline V gene data show CDR1 as KGHSH and CDR2 as LQKENI. The V and J ends lost 2 bases and 9 bases, in that order; junction bases with no gene match: 9. The CDR3 extends over 15 amino acids.